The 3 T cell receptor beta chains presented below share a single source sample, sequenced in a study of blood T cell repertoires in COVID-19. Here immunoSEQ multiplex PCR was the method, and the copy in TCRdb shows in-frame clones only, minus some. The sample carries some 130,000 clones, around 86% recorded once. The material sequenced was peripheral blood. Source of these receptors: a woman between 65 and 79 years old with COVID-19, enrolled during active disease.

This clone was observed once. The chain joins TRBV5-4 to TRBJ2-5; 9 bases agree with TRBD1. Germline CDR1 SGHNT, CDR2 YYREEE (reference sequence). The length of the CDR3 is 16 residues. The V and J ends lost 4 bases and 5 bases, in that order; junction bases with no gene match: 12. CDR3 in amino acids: CASSGGGQGGMETQYF. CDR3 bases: TGTGCCAGCAGCGGGGGGGGACAGGGTGGAATGGAGACCCAGTACTTC.

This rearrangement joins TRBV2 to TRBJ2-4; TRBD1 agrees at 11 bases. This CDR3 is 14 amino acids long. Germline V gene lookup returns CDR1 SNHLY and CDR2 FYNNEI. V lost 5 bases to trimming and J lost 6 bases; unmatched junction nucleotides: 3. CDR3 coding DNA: TGTGCCAGCAGTCGGGACAGGGGGGGAAACATTCAGTACTTC. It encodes CASSRDRGGNIQYF.

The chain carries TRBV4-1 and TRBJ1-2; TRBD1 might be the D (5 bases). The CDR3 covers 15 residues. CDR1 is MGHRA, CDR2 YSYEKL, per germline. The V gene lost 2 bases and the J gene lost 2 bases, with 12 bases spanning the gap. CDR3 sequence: CASSQPRGRNYGYTF. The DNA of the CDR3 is TGCGCCAGCAGCCAACCCCGGGGGAGAAACTATGGCTACACCTTC.